These T cell receptor beta chains were read from a single sample in a study of cytomegalovirus exposure and HLA in healthy donors. Sequencing was performed with immunoSEQ multiplex PCR; in TCRdb, only in-frame clones are kept and a portion is missing. This table has 85,000 to 100,000 clones, 60% to 80% appearing once. Sample: PBMCs. These receptors were obtained from a man between 35 and 55 years old in good health and CMV-seronegative. Both conserved end residues are part of each CDR3. A D gene is named only where the DNA matches it firmly. Size is stated for part of the rows, as once, few or many counts, or as a class when the clone is expanded.

>TRBV5-1|TRBJ2-1|NA|NA
TGCGCCAGCAGCTTGGAGAGGTACAATGAGCAGTTCTTC
CASSLERYNEQFF
>TRBV6-6|TRBJ1-5|medium-sized|TRBD1
TGTGCCAGCAGTTACCGACAGGGGAGCAATCAGCCCCAGCATTTT
CASSYRQGSNQPQHF
>TRBV19|TRBJ1-1|few|NA
TGTGCCAGTTTTTCAAGGAAAGACTCGACGAACACTGAAGCTTTCTTT
CASFSRKDSTNTEAFF
>TRBV28|TRBJ1-3|once|NA
TGTGCCAGCAGTTCCCCAGGGGTAGGCGGAAACACCATATATTTT
CASSSPGVGGNTIYF
>TRBV29-1|TRBJ1-1|NA|TRBD1
TGCAGCGTTGGGGCAGGGGGACTGACTGAAGCTTTCTTT
CSVGAGGLTEAFF
>TRBV28|TRBJ1-5|NA|NA
TGTGCCAGCAGTTCGATCGCGGATAGCAATCAGCCCCAGCATTTT
CASSSIADSNQPQHF
>TRBV27|TRBJ2-1|NA|TRBD2
TGTGCCAGCAGTTCCATACTAGCGGGAGCCTACAATGAGCAGTTCTTC
CASSSILAGAYNEQFF
>TRBV28|TRBJ1-3|NA|NA
TGTGCCAGCAGTTTTGGGGGCGGTGGAAACACCATATATTTT
CASSFGGGGNTIYF
>TRBV6-5|TRBJ1-2|NA|NA
TGTGCCAGCAGTTACTCGACTGGGGCTGACGGCTACACCTTC
CASSYSTGADGYTF
>TRBV5-6|TRBJ1-6|NA|TRBD1
TGTGCCAGCCATGCCAGGGGGGACTATAATTCACCCCTCCACTTT
CASHARGDYNSPLHF
>TRBV7-9|TRBJ2-7|NA|NA
TGTGCCAGCAGCTCCTCGGACAGCTACGAGCAGTACTTC
CASSSSDSYEQYF
>TRBV30|TRBJ2-5|NA|TRBD2
TGTGCCTGGAGCCCCAACGGGAGGGACAATTACTTC
CAWSPNGRDNYF
>TRBV5-4|TRBJ2-7|NA|TRBD2
TGTGCCAGCAGCTTGGGTCTAGCGGAGCTGGGGGAGCAGTACTTC
CASSLGLAELGEQYF
>TRBV6-5|TRBJ1-1|NA|NA
TGTGCCAGCAGTTACGGGATGACAGGTAATACTGAAGCTTTCTTT
CASSYGMTGNTEAFF
>TRBV29-1|TRBJ2-7|NA|TRBD1
TGCAGCGTTTCGGGACAGAGGACCTACGAGCAGTACTTC
CSVSGQRTYEQYF
>TRBV2|TRBJ2-7|NA|TRBD1
TGTGCCAGCAGCCCTCCTGGGACAGGGGCCTACGAGCAGTACTTC
CASSPPGTGAYEQYF
>TRBV6-6|TRBJ2-2|NA|NA
TGTGCCAGCAGTTACTCTTGGGGGCAGAACACCGGGGAGCTGTTTTTT
CASSYSWGQNTGELFF
>TRBV30|TRBJ2-5|NA|TRBD2
TGTGCCTGGAGTGTCCCGACTAGCGGAAAGGGGACCCAGTACTTC
CAWSVPTSGKGTQYF
>TRBV10-3|TRBJ2-3|NA|TRBD2
TGTGCCATCAGTGAACCGGGACTCGGGGGGGCAGATACGCAGTATTTT
CAISEPGLGGADTQYF
>TRBV28|TRBJ2-3|NA|NA
TGTGCCAGCAGTTCCGCTAACAGGGCGGGCGCGAAAGCTTTT
CASSSANRAGAKAF
>TRBV29-1|TRBJ2-7|NA|NA
TGCAGCGTTGAACTTCGCCAGGGCCTGGCCTACGAGCAGTACTTC
CSVELRQGLAYEQYF
>TRBV21-1|TRBJ1-6|NA|NA
TGTGCCAGCAGCAAGGAGGTCAGGGGAAGTTATAATTCACCCCTCCACTTT
CASSKEVRGSYNSPLHF
>TRBV5-1|TRBJ1-2|NA|TRBD1
TGCGCCAGCAGCCCTGACACAGGGGGGCGAAGTGGCTACACCTTC
CASSPDTGGRSGYTF
>TRBV29-1|TRBJ1-1|NA|TRBD1
TGCAGCGTGGAGAATCAGGGGGGAGGCACTGAAGCTTTCTTT
CSVENQGGGTEAFF
>TRBV6-5|TRBJ2-3|NA|TRBD1
TGTGCCGCAGGGGACAGGGGTTCGCAGTATTTT
CAAGDRGSQYF
>TRBV7-6|TRBJ2-3|few|TRBD2
TGTGCCAGCAGCTCCCTAGCGGGGGAGACAGATACGCAGTATTTT
CASSSLAGETDTQYF
>TRBV28|TRBJ2-2|NA|TRBD2
TGTGCCAGCAGTTTACCCGGGACTAGCACCGGGGAGCTGTTTTTT
CASSLPGTSTGELFF
>TRBV6-6|TRBJ2-7|few|NA
TGTGCCAGCTCCACCAGGTACTACGAGCAGTACTTC
CASSTRYYEQYF
>TRBV30|TRBJ1-4|NA|NA
TGTGCCTGGAGTGTACCGGGAGGAACTAATGAAAAACTGTTTTTT
CAWSVPGGTNEKLFF
>TRBV19|TRBJ1-1|few|NA
TGTGCCAGTAGTACCCGACAGGCGCAATCGGCTGAAGCTTTCTTT
CASSTRQAQSAEAFF
>TRBV11-2|TRBJ2-7|NA|TRBD2
TGTGCCAGCAGCTTAAGTGGGGGTCGGGGGGGTACCTACGAGCAGTACTTC
CASSLSGGRGGTYEQYF